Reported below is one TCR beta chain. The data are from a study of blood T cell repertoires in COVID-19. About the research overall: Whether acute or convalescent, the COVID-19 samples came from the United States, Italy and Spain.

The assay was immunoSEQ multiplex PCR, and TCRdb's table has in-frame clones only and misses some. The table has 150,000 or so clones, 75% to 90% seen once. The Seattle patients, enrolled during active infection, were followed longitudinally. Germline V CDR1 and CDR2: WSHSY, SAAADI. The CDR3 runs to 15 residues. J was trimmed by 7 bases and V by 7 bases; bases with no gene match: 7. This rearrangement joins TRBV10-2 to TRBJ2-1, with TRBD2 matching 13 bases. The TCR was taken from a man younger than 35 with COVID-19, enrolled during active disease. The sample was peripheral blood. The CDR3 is CASTSLAGGPNEQFF. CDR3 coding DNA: TGCGCCAGCACCTCACTAGCGGGAGGGCCGAATGAGCAGTTCTTC.